Listed below are T cell receptor beta chains from one sample, sequenced in a study of cytomegalovirus exposure and HLA in healthy donors. Only in-frame clones appear in the TCRdb table, and some are missing; sequencing was by immunoSEQ multiplex PCR. The sample holds about 130,000 clones, around three quarters seen once. Sequenced: PBMCs. Every receptor here comes from a female donor in good health and CMV-seronegative. Both conserved end residues are part of each CDR3. Fields, in order: J gene, V gene, clone size, D gene, CDR3 DNA, CDR3 protein. D genes are given only for firm matches. For some rows the clone size is stated as once, few or many, or as a class when expanded; others skip it.

J gene: TRBJ1-2; V gene: TRBV5-6; clone size: NA; D gene: NA; CDR3 DNA: TGTGCCAGCAGCTTGGTCAGAGGACACGGGAACTATGGCTACACCTTC; CDR3 protein: CASSLVRGHGNYGYTF
J gene: TRBJ1-2; V gene: TRBV18; clone size: NA; D gene: TRBD1; CDR3 DNA: TGTGCCAGCTCACCAACCAGCGGGACAGGGGGTTTTGGCTACACCTTC; CDR3 protein: CASSPTSGTGGFGYTF
J gene: TRBJ1-1; V gene: TRBV11-2; clone size: NA; D gene: NA; CDR3 DNA: TGTGCCAGCAGCTTAGGGACATCCCCAACGAACACTGAAGCTTTCTTT; CDR3 protein: CASSLGTSPTNTEAFF
J gene: TRBJ2-5; V gene: TRBV27; clone size: NA; D gene: TRBD2; CDR3 DNA: TGTGCCAGCAGTCAGTCCGAGCGGGAGGTTCGCCAAGAGACCCAGTACTTC; CDR3 protein: CASSQSEREVRQETQYF
J gene: TRBJ2-1; V gene: TRBV2; clone size: NA; D gene: NA; CDR3 DNA: TGTGCCAGCAGGGTCAACCTACAGGGTCAGAGGCAGTTCTTC; CDR3 protein: CASRVNLQGQRQFF
J gene: TRBJ1-2; V gene: TRBV7-8; clone size: NA; D gene: NA; CDR3 DNA: TGTGCCAGCAGCTTAGTCCTCAACTATGGCTACACCTTC; CDR3 protein: CASSLVLNYGYTF
J gene: TRBJ1-6; V gene: TRBV5-1; clone size: NA; D gene: NA; CDR3 DNA: TGCGCCAGCAGCTTGTCTAGCTCCTATAATTCACCCCTCCACTTT; CDR3 protein: CASSLSSSYNSPLHF
J gene: TRBJ2-5; V gene: TRBV4-1; clone size: NA; D gene: TRBD2; CDR3 DNA: TGCGCCAGCAGCCAACCCGGGACTAGCGGGGAGGAGACCCAGTACTTC; CDR3 protein: CASSQPGTSGEETQYF
J gene: TRBJ2-3; V gene: TRBV25-1; clone size: NA; D gene: TRBD2; CDR3 DNA: TGTGCCAGCAGTGAATCGTCCGGACTAGCGGGAGCGGATACGCAGTATTTT; CDR3 protein: CASSESSGLAGADTQYF
J gene: TRBJ2-1; V gene: TRBV19; clone size: few; D gene: NA; CDR3 DNA: TGTGCCAGTAGTATCTCAGAGACAGGCTCCTACAATGAGCAGTTCTTC; CDR3 protein: CASSISETGSYNEQFF
J gene: TRBJ1-2; V gene: TRBV6-1; clone size: NA; D gene: NA; CDR3 DNA: TGTGCCAGCAGTAGAGGTTATCCCAACTATGGCTACACCTTC; CDR3 protein: CASSRGYPNYGYTF
J gene: TRBJ1-1; V gene: TRBV7-2; clone size: NA; D gene: NA; CDR3 DNA: TGTGCCAGCAGCTTACAAGGAGGCACTGAAGCTTTCTTT; CDR3 protein: CASSLQGGTEAFF
J gene: TRBJ2-7; V gene: TRBV6-5; clone size: NA; D gene: NA; CDR3 DNA: TGTGCCAGCAGTTACTCCCGGGCACGGGACTACGAGCAGTACTTC; CDR3 protein: CASSYSRARDYEQYF
J gene: TRBJ2-1; V gene: TRBV5-1; clone size: NA; D gene: NA; CDR3 DNA: TGCGCCAGCAGCTTGGCCAGGCAGGATGAGCAGTTCTTC; CDR3 protein: CASSLARQDEQFF
J gene: TRBJ1-2; V gene: TRBV5-4; clone size: once; D gene: NA; CDR3 DNA: TGTGCCAGCAGCTCCGGACAGAACTATGGCTACACCTTC; CDR3 protein: CASSSGQNYGYTF
J gene: TRBJ1-2; V gene: TRBV25-1; clone size: NA; D gene: NA; CDR3 DNA: TGTGCCAGCAGACCGGCCAGGGGTGGCGGCTACACCTTC; CDR3 protein: CASRPARGGGYTF
J gene: TRBJ1-4; V gene: TRBV21-1; clone size: NA; D gene: NA; CDR3 DNA: TGTGCCAGCAGCACCTATCCGGGACAGTATAATGAAAAACTGTTTTTT; CDR3 protein: CASSTYPGQYNEKLFF
J gene: TRBJ1-1; V gene: TRBV19; clone size: NA; D gene: NA; CDR3 DNA: TGTGCCAGTAGTCTACGAGGAGGAGAGGCTTTCTTT; CDR3 protein: CASSLRGGEAFF
J gene: TRBJ1-5; V gene: TRBV4-1; clone size: once; D gene: TRBD1; CDR3 DNA: TGCGCCAGCAGCCAACTTACCGGGACAGGCAATCAGCCCCAGCATTTT; CDR3 protein: CASSQLTGTGNQPQHF
J gene: TRBJ2-7; V gene: TRBV7-2; clone size: NA; D gene: NA; CDR3 DNA: TGTGCCAGCAGCTTCGGACAGTCCTACGAGCAGTACTTC; CDR3 protein: CASSFGQSYEQYF
J gene: TRBJ1-1; V gene: TRBV7-9; clone size: NA; D gene: NA; CDR3 DNA: TGTGCCAGCAGCTCAAAAGGGGTCAAGGGCCAGGCTGAAGCTTTCTTT; CDR3 protein: CASSSKGVKGQAEAFF
J gene: TRBJ2-7; V gene: TRBV5-6; clone size: few; D gene: NA; CDR3 DNA: TGTGCCAGCAGCCGAGAGCGGCGGACAGCGTCCTACGAGCAGTACTTC; CDR3 protein: CASSRERRTASYEQYF
J gene: TRBJ2-3; V gene: TRBV27; clone size: NA; D gene: TRBD2; CDR3 DNA: TGTGCCAGTAGCGGGAGTTTTATAGATACGCAGTATTTT; CDR3 protein: CASSGSFIDTQYF
J gene: TRBJ2-3; V gene: TRBV6-5; clone size: NA; D gene: TRBD2; CDR3 DNA: TGTGCCAGCAGTTACCTAGCGGGGGGCCCCGGAGATACGCAGTATTTT; CDR3 protein: CASSYLAGGPGDTQYF
J gene: TRBJ2-7; V gene: TRBV7-9; clone size: NA; D gene: TRBD1; CDR3 DNA: TGTGCCAGCAGCTGGGGACAGGGGGCCTACGAGCAGTACTTC; CDR3 protein: CASSWGQGAYEQYF
J gene: TRBJ2-7; V gene: TRBV28; clone size: NA; D gene: TRBD2; CDR3 DNA: TGTGCCAGCAGTTCGGCGGGGGGCGGGTCCTACGAGCAGTACTTC; CDR3 protein: CASSSAGGGSYEQYF
J gene: TRBJ2-5; V gene: TRBV5-6; clone size: few; D gene: TRBD2; CDR3 DNA: TGTGCCAGCAGCTCGTACGGAATGGGGAGGGGTCAAGAGACCCAGTACTTC; CDR3 protein: CASSSYGMGRGQETQYF
J gene: TRBJ2-1; V gene: TRBV7-2; clone size: NA; D gene: TRBD2; CDR3 DNA: TGTGCCAGCAGCCCGAGCGGGGGGGCTTACAATGAGCAGTTCTTC; CDR3 protein: CASSPSGGAYNEQFF
J gene: TRBJ2-2; V gene: TRBV19; clone size: NA; D gene: NA; CDR3 DNA: TGTGCCAGTAGTATCTGGCGGACAACCGGGGAGCTGTTTTTT; CDR3 protein: CASSIWRTTGELFF
J gene: TRBJ1-5; V gene: TRBV18; clone size: NA; D gene: NA; CDR3 DNA: TGTGCCAGCTCACCTCGAGGACAGCGCAATCAGCCCCAGCATTTT; CDR3 protein: CASSPRGQRNQPQHF
J gene: TRBJ1-2; V gene: TRBV6-4; clone size: NA; D gene: NA; CDR3 DNA: TGTGCCAGCAGTGACTCGAGTACAGGACAATATGGCTACACCTTC; CDR3 protein: CASSDSSTGQYGYTF
J gene: TRBJ2-3; V gene: TRBV30; clone size: NA; D gene: NA; CDR3 DNA: TGTGCCTGGAGCCCGGGGGTGTTGCAAGATACGCAGTATTTT; CDR3 protein: CAWSPGVLQDTQYF
J gene: TRBJ2-7; V gene: TRBV4-1; clone size: NA; D gene: NA; CDR3 DNA: TGCGCCAGCAGCCAAGATCTCGGTTCCCATTACGTATTGATCTCCGAGCAGTACTTC; CDR3 protein: CASSQDLGSHYVLISEQYF
J gene: TRBJ1-5; V gene: TRBV19; clone size: NA; D gene: NA; CDR3 DNA: TGTGCCAGTAGTATAGATGCCAGGGGCGATAGCAATCAGCCCCAGCATTTT; CDR3 protein: CASSIDARGDSNQPQHF
J gene: TRBJ1-3; V gene: TRBV14; clone size: NA; D gene: NA; CDR3 DNA: TGTGCCAGCAGCCAAACGCGATTCTCTGGAAACACCATATATTTT; CDR3 protein: CASSQTRFSGNTIYF
J gene: TRBJ1-3; V gene: TRBV6-1; clone size: NA; D gene: NA; CDR3 DNA: TGTGCCAGCAGCGGACAGAGATTTGGAAGCACCATATATTTT; CDR3 protein: CASSGQRFGSTIYF
J gene: TRBJ2-5; V gene: TRBV7-3; clone size: NA; D gene: NA; CDR3 DNA: TGTGCCAGCAGTCCTGGTGGGGCAGTCGGGGAGACCCAGTACTTC; CDR3 protein: CASSPGGAVGETQYF
J gene: TRBJ1-4; V gene: TRBV4-1; clone size: NA; D gene: TRBD1; CDR3 DNA: TGCGCCAGCAGCCAAGGATTCTCCCGGGCGGACAGGGCTCCTGCAACTAATGAAAAACTGTTTTTT; CDR3 protein: CASSQGFSRADRAPATNEKLFF
J gene: TRBJ1-1; V gene: TRBV29-1; clone size: NA; D gene: NA; CDR3 DNA: TGCAGCGGTACAGAGAACACTGAAGCTTTCTTT; CDR3 protein: CSGTENTEAFF
J gene: TRBJ2-7; V gene: TRBV30; clone size: NA; D gene: NA; CDR3 DNA: TGTGCCGGAGGTTGGGCGGGCCCCTACGAGCAGTACTTC; CDR3 protein: CAGGWAGPYEQYF
J gene: TRBJ2-7; V gene: TRBV5-6; clone size: NA; D gene: NA; CDR3 DNA: TGTGCCAGCAGCGCCGCTATGGCGGGGTTACACGAGCAGTACTTC; CDR3 protein: CASSAAMAGLHEQYF
J gene: TRBJ2-7; V gene: TRBV30; clone size: NA; D gene: TRBD1; CDR3 DNA: TGTGCCTGGGGCGCGGGACAGGGCTTCCACGAGCAGTACTTC; CDR3 protein: CAWGAGQGFHEQYF
J gene: TRBJ1-4; V gene: TRBV10-2; clone size: NA; D gene: TRBD1; CDR3 DNA: TGCGCCAGCAGGGACACAGGGGGCCAGAATGAAAAACTGTTTTTT; CDR3 protein: CASRDTGGQNEKLFF
J gene: TRBJ2-7; V gene: TRBV15; clone size: NA; D gene: NA; CDR3 DNA: TGTGCCACCGAGGGGCAGTACTTC; CDR3 protein: CATEGQYF
J gene: TRBJ1-5; V gene: TRBV2; clone size: NA; D gene: TRBD1; CDR3 DNA: TGTGCCAGCAGCTACGACAGGGACAGCAATCAGCCCCAGCATTTT; CDR3 protein: CASSYDRDSNQPQHF
J gene: TRBJ2-7; V gene: TRBV9; clone size: once; D gene: NA; CDR3 DNA: TGTGCCAGCAGCGGACGGACAGTGGAAAGGCAGTACTTC; CDR3 protein: CASSGRTVERQYF
J gene: TRBJ2-5; V gene: TRBV28; clone size: NA; D gene: TRBD2; CDR3 DNA: TGTGCCAGCAGGCTAGCGGCGATTAAGACCCAGTACTTC; CDR3 protein: CASRLAAIKTQYF
J gene: TRBJ2-6; V gene: TRBV5-8; clone size: once; D gene: NA; CDR3 DNA: TGTGCCAGCAGCGAAGGGGACTCTGGGGCCAACGGCCTGACTTTC; CDR3 protein: CASSEGDSGANGLTF
J gene: TRBJ2-7; V gene: TRBV28; clone size: NA; D gene: NA; CDR3 DNA: TGTGCCAGCAGTCAAACAGGGTGGGGCTCCTACGAGCAGTACTTC; CDR3 protein: CASSQTGWGSYEQYF
J gene: TRBJ2-1; V gene: TRBV11-2; clone size: NA; D gene: TRBD2; CDR3 DNA: TGTGCCAGCAGCTTAGGACTAGCGGGAGGCCGAGGTAATGAGCAGTTCTTC; CDR3 protein: CASSLGLAGGRGNEQFF
J gene: TRBJ2-7; V gene: TRBV4-1; clone size: NA; D gene: NA; CDR3 DNA: TGCGCCAGCAGCCAAGGGGCGGGTTTAGCCTACGAGCAGTACTTC; CDR3 protein: CASSQGAGLAYEQYF
J gene: TRBJ2-7; V gene: TRBV28; clone size: few; D gene: TRBD1; CDR3 DNA: TGTGCCAGCAGCCGGGACAGGGCTTTCAACGAGCAGTACTTC; CDR3 protein: CASSRDRAFNEQYF
J gene: TRBJ2-7; V gene: TRBV27; clone size: few; D gene: NA; CDR3 DNA: TGTGCCAGCAGTTTATCTTCCGGACAAGCCTACGAGCAGTACTTC; CDR3 protein: CASSLSSGQAYEQYF
J gene: TRBJ2-5; V gene: TRBV6-1; clone size: few; D gene: TRBD2; CDR3 DNA: TGTGCCAGCAGTGAAGTCGGGCGGGGGGGAGAGACCCAGTACTTC; CDR3 protein: CASSEVGRGGETQYF
J gene: TRBJ2-3; V gene: TRBV10-2; clone size: few; D gene: NA; CDR3 DNA: TGCGCCAGCAGTGACCCTAGTACAGATACGCAGTATTTT; CDR3 protein: CASSDPSTDTQYF
J gene: TRBJ2-7; V gene: TRBV7-3; clone size: few; D gene: NA; CDR3 DNA: TGTGCCAGCAGCTCCTATTCCTACGAGCAGTACTTC; CDR3 protein: CASSSYSYEQYF
J gene: TRBJ1-2; V gene: TRBV30; clone size: few; D gene: NA; CDR3 DNA: TGTGCCTGGAGTCGGAGGGGTAGCAACTATGGCTACACCTTC; CDR3 protein: CAWSRRGSNYGYTF
J gene: TRBJ1-5; V gene: TRBV30; clone size: once; D gene: TRBD1; CDR3 DNA: TGTGCCTGGAGCGACAGGGCCGATCAGCCCCAGCATTTT; CDR3 protein: CAWSDRADQPQHF